These T cell receptor beta chains were read from a single sample in a study of cytomegalovirus exposure and HLA in healthy donors. The assay was immunoSEQ multiplex PCR, and TCRdb's table has in-frame clones only and misses some. The sample lists about 98,000 clones, under 75% occurring once. Sequencing was carried out using PBMCs. The receptors shown here come from a female donor in good health and CMV-seronegative. Each CDR3 is given with its conserved first and last residue. A D gene is named only where the DNA matches it firmly. Only some rows state a clone size, as once, few, many or a class for expanded clones.

NA,NA,TRBV2,TRBJ1-6,CASRYTGSRLNSPLHF,TGTGCCAGCAGGTATACAGGGAGTCGACTGAATTCACCCCTCCACTTT
NA,NA,TRBV6-5,TRBJ1-1,CASSSLQGTFPEAFF,TGTGCCAGCAGTTCGCTCCAAGGGACATTTCCTGAAGCTTTCTTT
few,TRBD1,TRBV11-3,TRBJ1-2,CASSLASGTGAGYTF,TGTGCCAGCAGCTTAGCCTCCGGGACAGGGGCTGGCTACACCTTC
NA,TRBD2,TRBV28,TRBJ2-1,CASSTGLAAGNEQFF,TGTGCCAGCAGTACAGGACTAGCGGCTGGCAATGAGCAGTTCTTC
NA,NA,TRBV9,TRBJ1-4,CASSKGPATNEKLFF,TGTGCCAGCAGTAAGGGGCCAGCAACTAATGAAAAACTGTTTTTT
NA,NA,TRBV14,TRBJ1-2,CASSQQGLNGYTF,TGTGCCAGCAGTCAACAGGGCCTCAATGGCTACACCTTC
NA,NA,TRBV9,TRBJ2-5,CASSARLGGLETQYF,TGTGCCAGCAGCGCCCGACTAGGAGGCCTAGAGACCCAGTACTTC
NA,NA,TRBV7-2,TRBJ2-7,CASSLAGDQYF,TGTGCCAGCAGCCTAGCCGGGGATCAGTACTTC
few,NA,TRBV18,TRBJ1-1,CASSPGGWNTEAFF,TGTGCCAGCTCACCTGGGGGGTGGAACACTGAAGCTTTCTTT
few,NA,TRBV6-4,TRBJ2-3,CASSDGGATDTQYF,TGTGCCAGCAGTGACGGGGGGGCCACAGATACGCAGTATTTT
NA,NA,TRBV30,TRBJ2-1,CAWMRGSSYNEQFF,TGTGCCTGGATGCGGGGCTCGTCCTACAATGAGCAGTTCTTC
few,NA,TRBV5-1,TRBJ2-7,CASSLGGSPYEQYF,TGCGCCAGCAGCTTGGGAGGTTCCCCCTACGAGCAGTACTTC
few,TRBD1,TRBV6-5,TRBJ2-7,CASSGTGTGAYEQYF,TGTGCCAGCAGTGGAACCGGGACAGGGGCCTACGAGCAGTACTTC
NA,TRBD2,TRBV4-1,TRBJ2-5,CASSLRAGEVQETQYF,TGCGCCAGCAGCTTACGGGCGGGGGAGGTGCAAGAGACCCAGTACTTC